This T cell receptor (beta chain) was identified in a study of T cells in Graves' hyperthyroidism and ophthalmopathy. Exclusion followed for patients with uncontrolled infection, other autoimmune disease, pregnancy or lactation. Orbital computed tomography, thyroid ultrasound, serum thyroxine and TRAb, and clinical symptoms together informed the diagnoses. This clonotype was recorded at least ten times. No antigen is known for it. Whole-study results and caveats: A model built on 13 V-J features separated ophthalmopathy from stable hyperthyroidism.

Trimming at V came to 0 bases and at J to 1 base, leaving 1 base not matched to a gene. Per the germline V gene, CDR1 is DFQATT and CDR2 is SNEGSKA (reference sequence). The CDR3 has 14 amino acids. The investigators amplified TCR beta CDR3 regions from RNA transcripts. Initially, a first-round RT-PCR of the TCR CDR3 employed the HTBI primer set. MiXCR, applied by TCRdb to the multiplex PCR reads, yields one record per CDR3 protein. In the table there are approximately 620,000 distinct CDR3 sequences, approximately 13% of which are singletons. Input material: blood. V usage is TRBV20-1 and J usage is TRBJ1-1, with 8 bases identical to TRBD1. The receptor was isolated from a woman under 40 with Graves' hyperthyroidism that later progressed to Graves' ophthalmopathy. CDR3 sequence reads: CSARDGTGNTEAFF. For the CDR3, the DNA is TGCAGTGCTAGAGATGGGACAGGGAACACTGAAGCTTTCTTT.